The rows below give T cell receptor beta chains drawn from one sample of a study of beta chain features in type 1 diabetes. The method was immunoSEQ multiplex PCR; TCRdb's version includes in-frame clones alone and lacks a portion of them. This table holds 640,000 or so clones, 13% found once. The sequenced sample consisted of naive CD4+ T cells from blood. The source of these receptors is a young man with type 1 diabetes. CDR3s include the opening cysteine and the closing phenylalanine or tryptophan. Each record gives: J gene, V gene, CDR3 protein.

>TRBJ1-5|TRBV5-1
CASSLSGLPQPQHF
>TRBJ2-3|TRBV28
CASMKGGTSGTTDTQYF
>TRBJ2-7|TRBV6-1
CASRRGQGADEQYF
>TRBJ2-5|TRBV6-5
CASSLGTGEQETQYF
>TRBJ1-5|TRBV27
CASSFSRPRFNQPQHF
>TRBJ2-3|TRBV6-1
CASSETGLAPDTQYF
>TRBJ2-3|TRBV28
CASSVAGESDTQYF
>TRBJ2-5|TRBV30
CAWSELETQYF
>TRBJ2-5|TRBV14
CASSQDRGSSKYF
>TRBJ1-2|TRBV18
CASSPQATTNYGYTF
>TRBJ1-2|TRBV29-1
CSVDGGYYGYTF
>TRBJ1-1|TRBV30
CAWSVLSTDTEAFF
>TRBJ2-7|TRBV10-3
CAISDDGIPEQYF
>TRBJ2-7|TRBV4-1
CASSQVSLAAYEQYF
>TRBJ2-3|TRBV4-1
CASSQEGIDTQYF
>TRBJ1-1|TRBV9
CASSVVGSTNTEAFF
>TRBJ2-6|TRBV18
CASAPGTPGANVLTF
>TRBJ1-2|TRBV30
CAWSARAGYGYTF
>TRBJ1-5|TRBV15
CATSRGATESNQPQHF
>TRBJ2-1|TRBV11-3
CASSSIDRAPYNEQFF
>TRBJ1-5|TRBV15
CATSRGQDQPQHF
>TRBJ2-2|TRBV25-1
CASRSGTPNTGELFF
>TRBJ1-6|TRBV25-1
CASSELSSSYNSPLHF
>TRBJ1-5|TRBV7-9
CASSSGLNAPQHF
>TRBJ2-5|TRBV28
CASSSKRRPQETQYF
>TRBJ2-2|TRBV29-1
CSVERGGTGELFF
>TRBJ1-3|TRBV23-1
CASSPPDRAFSGNTIYF
>TRBJ1-4|TRBV30
CAWNTGGSNEKLFF
>TRBJ2-5|TRBV7-9
CASSLQWTQHF
>TRBJ2-5|TRBV27
CASSYGQGGPKTQYF
>TRBJ1-2|TRBV9
CASSALTNAAWPPGTRYGYTF
>TRBJ1-6|TRBV29-1
CSVGPPLHF
>TRBJ1-2|TRBV6-6
CASSIGTANYGYTF
>TRBJ2-3|TRBV6-5
CATGLSTDTQYF
>TRBJ1-1|TRBV30
CAWAEGRLNTEAFF
>TRBJ1-1|TRBV6-5
CATSGLSLVTEAFF